Each of the 28 T cell receptor beta chains below was sequenced from the same sample in a study of blood T cell repertoires in COVID-19. Clones were sequenced by immunoSEQ multiplex PCR, and TCRdb holds only the in-frame ones, with some missing. The sample holds just over 250,000 clones, about 90% seen once. The specimen sequenced was peripheral blood. All receptors derive from a woman between 50 and 59 years old with acute or convalescent COVID-19.

The rearrangement joins TRBV11-3 to TRBJ2-3, with D possibly being TRBD2 (6 bases). The CDR3 consists of 15 residues. Germline V gene sequence: CDR1 SGHNT, CDR2 YENEEA. V dropped 8 bases and J dropped 3 bases, with 18 bases sitting between them. In DNA form, the CDR3 reads TGTGCCAGCGTACCCGCCCGGGAGTGGACAGATACGCAGTATTTT. The encoded protein is CASVPAREWTDTQYF.

This chain's CDR3 is CAWKRAGGGVDTQYF. The CDR3 nucleotides are TGTGCCTGGAAACGGGCCGGGGGGGGCGTAGATACGCAGTATTTT. The J gene is TRBJ2-3, the V gene TRBV30; 8 bases are shared with TRBD2. The CDR3 length is 15 residues. Germline V gene data show CDR1 as GTSNPN and CDR2 as SVGIG (reference sequence). V dropped 4 bases and J dropped 5; count of bases not matched to a gene: 11.

A note on this clone: Other DNA sequences within the sample encode an identical CDR3. V and J are TRBV20-1 and TRBJ1-1, with D unresolved. Germline V lookup: CDR1 DFQATT, CDR2 SNEGSKA (reference sequence). The CDR3 has 11 residues. V shed 4 bases and J shed 1 base, with 4 bases lying between them. CDR3 DNA: TGCAGTGCTACAGGGAACACTGAAGCTTTCTTT. Translating gives CSATGNTEAFF.

The sample holds one count of this clone. The CDR3 spells CASSPIGLAREQYF. In DNA, the CDR3 is TGTGCCAGCTCACCAATAGGACTGGCTCGGGAGCAGTACTTC. This rearrangement joins TRBV18 to TRBJ2-7; maybe TRBD2 (5 bases). The germline V gene encodes CDR1 KGHSH and CDR2 LQKENI. The V end lost 2 bases, the J end lost 7 bases, and 15 bases lay between the germline ends. The CDR3 length is 14 residues.

The genes are TRBV6-5 and TRBJ1-2; D perhaps matches TRBD1 (5 bases). In germline, CDR1 is MNHEY, CDR2 SVGAGI. Trimming removed 11 bases from V and 1 base from J, with 11 bases in between. CDR3 length: 12 amino acids. CDR3 residues: CASYRRNYGYTF. In DNA form, the CDR3 reads TGTGCCTCCTACAGGCGTAACTATGGCTACACCTTC.

CDR3 nucleotides: TGTGCCATCAGACCCTTAGAGGGCCCGGGATACAATGAGCAGTTCTTC. Translated, it gives CAIRPLEGPGYNEQFF. The chain combines TRBV10-3 with TRBJ2-1; maybe TRBD2 (5 bases). The CDR3 extends over 16 amino acids. V shed 6 bases and J shed 4 bases, with 19 bases lying between them. The V gene's germline CDR1 is ENHRY and CDR2 SYGVKD.

This sequence joins TRBV7-9 and TRBJ1-2; 7 positions agree with TRBD1. CDR3 length equals 14 residues. Germline V gives CDR1 SEHNR, CDR2 FQNEAQ (reference sequence). V was pared by 3 bases and J by 3 bases, with 4 bases of the junction left unmatched. CDR3: CASSLPGQYYGYTF. The CDR3 DNA is TGTGCCAGCAGCTTGCCGGGACAGTACTATGGCTACACCTTC. The variable domain in full, completed from reference TRBV7-9 and TRBJ1-2, reads DTGVSQNPRHKITKRGQNVTFRCDPISEHNRLYWYRQTLGQGPEFLTYFQNEAQLEKSRLLSDRFSAERPKGSFSTLEIQRTEQGDSAMYLCASSLPGQYYGYTFGSGTRLTVV.

The chain is built from TRBV7-9 and TRBJ1-1; D is uncertain. The CDR3 length is 16 residues. The V end lost 1 base, the J end lost 1 base, and 13 bases lay between the germline ends. Germline lookup yields CDR1 SEHNR and CDR2 FQNEAQ (reference sequence). Here the CDR3 DNA reads TGTGCCAGCAGCTTAGGCGGGGTGGCAGAGAACACTGAAGCTTTCTTT. As protein: CASSLGGVAENTEAFF.

This chain connects TRBV28 to TRBJ2-2; 7 nucleotides agree with TRBD1. This CDR3 is built from 15 residues. Trimming took 6 bases from V and 6 from J; bases not matched to a gene: 10. Germline V gene data show CDR1 as MDHEN and CDR2 as SYDVKM. Here the CDR3 reads CASSPPDRLSGELFF. The CDR3 nucleotides are TGTGCCAGCAGCCCCCCGGACAGGCTATCCGGGGAGCTGTTTTTT.

The chain uses TRBV28 and TRBJ2-7, with a possible D match to TRBD2 (5 bases). The germline CDR1 and CDR2 sequences are MDHEN and SYDVKM. This CDR3 comprises 17 residues. V was pared by 5 bases and J by 0 bases, with 20 bases between. The CDR3 DNA sequence: TGTGCCAGCAGTCCACCCCCGGGGAAAAAGAGCTCCTACGAGCAGTACTTC. This codes for CASSPPPGKKSSYEQYF.

The genes are TRBV5-4 and TRBJ2-5; perhaps TRBD2 as D (7 bases). This CDR3 is built from 18 residues. V lost 3 bases, J lost 0 bases, and 21 bases lay in between. CDR1 and CDR2 (germline): SGHNT, YYREEE (reference sequence). The CDR3 DNA is TGTGCCAGCAGCTCCCGGGGGGCGAGCAAACCTTACCAAGAGACCCAGTACTTC. It specifies CASSSRGASKPYQETQYF.

The chain's CDR3 is CASSTYRQGNQPQHF. CDR3 sequence (DNA): TGTGCCAGTAGTACCTACCGACAGGGCAATCAGCCCCAGCATTTT. V usage is TRBV19 and J usage is TRBJ1-5; perhaps TRBD1 as D (6 bases). The CDR3 length is 15 residues. CDR1 and CDR2 (germline): LNHDA, SQIVND (reference sequence). V lost 4 bases, J lost 2 bases, and 12 bases lay in between.

The chain carries TRBV11-2 and TRBJ2-2, with a weak D call TRBD2 (6 bases). The ends were cut back, 3 bases at V and 2 bases at J, with 13 bases in the middle. Germline CDR1 is SGHAT and CDR2 is FQNNGV. The CDR3 is made up of 16 amino acids. This CDR3 is CASSFGAGSNTGELFF. In nucleotides, the CDR3 is TGTGCCAGCAGCTTCGGAGCGGGTTCAAACACCGGGGAGCTGTTTTTT.

The V call is TRBV10-3, the J call TRBJ2-3; 7 bases map to TRBD2. Trimming at V came to 4 bases and at J to 6 bases, leaving 19 bases not matched to a gene. Germline CDR1 reads ENHRY; CDR2 reads SYGVKD. This CDR3 comprises 18 residues. The CDR3 is CAISVETSSGTVADTQYF. The DNA of the CDR3 is TGTGCCATCAGTGTCGAAACCTCTAGCGGAACCGTAGCGGATACGCAGTATTTT.

The rearrangement uses TRBV20-1 and TRBJ2-1; D gene unclear. This CDR3 has 11 amino acids. Germline-derived CDR1 and CDR2 are DFQATT and SNEGSKA (reference sequence). Trimming removed 7 bases from V and 7 bases from J, with 11 bases in between. DNA of the CDR3: TGCAGTGGGATCCGGCGGAATGAGCAGTTCTTC. Protein product: CSGIRRNEQFF.

This clone was recorded only once. The rearrangement uses TRBV6-2 or TRBV6-3 and TRBJ2-7; 7 nucleotides line up with TRBD1. J lost 7 bases, V lost 5 bases, and 11 bases had no gene match. The CDR3 contains 14 residues. Germline V gene sequence: CDR1 MNHEY, CDR2 SVGEGT. The CDR3 DNA reads as TGTGCCAGCAGTGAGACAGGGCCGCAGGGGGAGCAGTACTTC. It encodes CASSETGPQGEQYF.

The chain uses TRBV9 and TRBJ2-5; 8 bases fit TRBD2. Germline V CDR1 and CDR2: SGDLS, YYNGEE. Trimming took 0 bases from V and 0 from J; bases not matched to a gene: 16. This CDR3 is 20 amino acids long. CDR3 region: CASSVAPQSRLAGYQETQYF. CDR3 nucleotide sequence: TGTGCCAGCAGCGTAGCCCCTCAATCCAGATTAGCGGGGTACCAAGAGACCCAGTACTTC.

This clone was seen a single time. This chain joins TRBV27 and TRBJ1-4; the D is unclear. The CDR3 covers 14 residues. Trimming took off 0 bases at V and 8 bases at J, with 10 bases between the two ends. CDR1 and CDR2 (germline): MNHEY, SMNVEV (reference sequence). The CDR3 loop reads CASSLSGSPEKLFF. CDR3 nucleotide sequence: TGTGCCAGCAGTTTATCGGGCAGTCCCGAAAAACTGTTTTTT.

The table lists this clone with a few counts. Other DNA sequences in this sample translate to the same CDR3. This sequence joins TRBV27 and TRBJ1-4; D possibly corresponds to TRBD1 (5 bases). The V and J ends lost 5 bases and 3 bases respectively, with 10 bases between them. This CDR3 is 14 amino acids long. Germline V gene data show CDR1 as MNHEY and CDR2 as SMNVEV (reference sequence). The DNA for the CDR3 is TGTGCCAGCAGTGGGCAGGGCTCTAATGAAAAACTGTTTTTT. Protein: CASSGQGSNEKLFF.

The rearrangement joins TRBV5-5 to TRBJ2-7, with D possibly matching TRBD2 (5 bases). CDR1 is SGHKS, CDR2 YYEKEE, per germline (reference sequence). The CDR3 length is 12 residues. V lost 4 bases and J lost 6, with 11 bases in between. DNA of the CDR3: TGTGCCAGCAGCCTCACTAGATCCGAGCAGTACTTC. Translating it yields CASSLTRSEQYF.

The chain carries TRBV6-1 and TRBJ1-1, with D perhaps matching TRBD1 (5 bases). The CDR3 extends over 15 amino acids. V lost 5 bases, J lost 1 base, and 14 bases lay in between. Germline values: CDR1 MNHNS, CDR2 SASEGT. CDR3 loop: CASSKYITGNTEAFF. CDR3 in DNA: TGTGCCAGCAGTAAATATATTACAGGGAACACTGAAGCTTTCTTT.

J is TRBJ2-5 and V is TRBV19, with 7 bases that match TRBD2. V shed 8 bases, J shed 5 bases, and the junction held 11 bases outside the gene matches. CDR1 is LNHDA, CDR2 SQIVND, per germline (reference sequence). The CDR3 contains 14 residues. CDR3 sequence reads: CASSTAGNFETQYF. In DNA form, the CDR3 reads TGTGCCAGTTCAACAGCGGGGAATTTCGAGACCCAGTACTTC.

J is TRBJ2-7 and V is TRBV28; 11 nucleotides line up with TRBD1. The CDR3 contains 16 residues. V dropped 6 bases and J dropped 3; count of bases not matched to a gene: 10. Germline CDR1 and CDR2: MDHEN and SYDVKM. This CDR3 is CASRAPGQGDHYEQYF. CDR3 nucleotide sequence: TGTGCCAGCAGGGCCCCGGGACAGGGGGATCACTACGAGCAGTACTTC.

The V call is TRBV7-9, the J call TRBJ2-3; tentative D call: TRBD1 (5 bases). With 1 base removed from V and 3 bases from J, the gap between germline ends came to 11 bases. Germline values: CDR1 SEHNR, CDR2 FQNEAQ (reference sequence). The CDR3 sequence is 15 residues long. CDR3 DNA: TGTGCCAGCAGCTTAGTGGGCAGGGATACAGATACGCAGTATTTT. Protein: CASSLVGRDTDTQYF.

V is TRBV14 and J is TRBJ2-5; D might be TRBD1 (6 bases). V was pared by 4 bases and J by 2 bases, with 11 bases between. The CDR3 runs 14 residues. In germline, CDR1 is SGHDN, CDR2 FVKESK. In DNA, the CDR3 is TGTGCCAGCAGCCCAGGACAGATTCAAGAGACCCAGTACTTC. The encoded protein is CASSPGQIQETQYF.

The V and J genes are TRBV5-1 and TRBJ2-2; 8 nucleotides agree with TRBD2. The CDR3 is 17 amino acids. The germline gives CDR1 SGHRS, CDR2 YFSETQ. V was clipped by 3 bases and J by 4 bases; unmatched bases: 11. This CDR3 reads CASSSLSGGVPTGELFF. The CDR3 nucleotides are TGCGCCAGCAGCTCCCTTTCGGGAGGGGTTCCCACCGGGGAGCTGTTTTTT.

The chain couples TRBV18 to TRBJ2-7; D perhaps matches TRBD2 (5 bases). The CDR3 is made up of 13 amino acids. V was cut by 3 bases and J by 3 bases, with 9 bases left in between. CDR1 KGHSH and CDR2 LQKENI come from the germline V gene. The CDR3 is CASSPGLDYEQYF. Here the CDR3 DNA reads TGTGCCAGCTCACCCGGACTGGACTACGAGCAGTACTTC. The whole variable domain, filled in from reference TRBV18 and TRBJ2-7, reads NAGVMQNPRHLVRRRGQEARLRCSPMKGHSHVYWYRQLPEEGLKFMVYLQKENIIDESGMPKERFSAEFPKEGPSILRIQQVVRGDSAAYFCASSPGLDYEQYFGPGTRLTVT.

CDR3 residues: CASSLIGGYSPLHF. CDR3 DNA: TGTGCCAGCAGTTTAATCGGGGGGTATTCACCCCTCCACTTT. The J gene is TRBJ1-6, the V gene TRBV28, with a tentative D call TRBD1 (5 bases). Trimming took 2 bases from V and 8 from J, leaving 10 bases between them. Germline lookup yields CDR1 MDHEN and CDR2 SYDVKM. This CDR3 has 14 amino acids.